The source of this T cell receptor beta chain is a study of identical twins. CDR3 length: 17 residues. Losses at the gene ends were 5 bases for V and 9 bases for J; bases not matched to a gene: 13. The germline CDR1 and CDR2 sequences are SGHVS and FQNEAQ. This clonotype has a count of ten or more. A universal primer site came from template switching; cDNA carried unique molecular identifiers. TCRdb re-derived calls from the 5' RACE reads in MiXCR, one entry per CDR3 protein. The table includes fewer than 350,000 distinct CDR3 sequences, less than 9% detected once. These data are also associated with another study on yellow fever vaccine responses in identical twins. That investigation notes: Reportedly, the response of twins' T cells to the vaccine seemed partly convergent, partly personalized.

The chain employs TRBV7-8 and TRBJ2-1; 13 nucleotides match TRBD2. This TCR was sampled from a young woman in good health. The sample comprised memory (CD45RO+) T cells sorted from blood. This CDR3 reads CASSRRLAGGKVGEQFF. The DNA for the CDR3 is TGTGCCAGCAGCCGACGACTAGCGGGGGGTAAAGTAGGTGAGCAGTTCTTC.